Below, 29 T cell receptor beta chains from the same sample are listed, as sequenced in a study of blood T cell repertoires in COVID-19. The data were produced by immunoSEQ multiplex PCR, yet TCRdb's version contains in-frame clones alone and is incomplete. The sample includes fewer than 110,000 clones, roughly nine tenths of them seen just once. The sequencing sample was made of peripheral blood. The origin of the receptors is a man aged 50 or older with acute or convalescent COVID-19.

The V gene is TRBV6-5, the J gene TRBJ1-5; 8 bases line up with TRBD1. Germline V gives CDR1 MNHEY, CDR2 SVGAGI. This CDR3 comprises 15 residues. The trim removed 7 bases at V and 5 bases at J, leaving 10 bases unmatched. CDR3: CASTRTGSDDQPQHF. The CDR3 DNA reads as TGTGCCAGCACTAGGACAGGGAGTGACGATCAGCCCCAGCATTTT.

In its sample, this clone was seen once. V and J are TRBV11-2 and TRBJ1-6; the D is unclear. V shed 5 bases and J shed 5 bases, with 16 bases lying between them. This CDR3 has 16 amino acids. The V gene's germline CDR1 is SGHAT and CDR2 FQNNGV. The CDR3 DNA is TGTGCCAGCAGCGCGACTCAGCGCCGAGATAATTCACCCCTCCACTTT. It is translated as CASSATQRRDNSPLHF.

The CDR3 bases are TGTGCCTGGACCTGGGGAGGGGGAAGGTCCTACGAGCAGTACTTC. This codes for CAWTWGGGRSYEQYF. The chain uses TRBV30 and TRBJ2-7, with D possibly TRBD2 on 7 matching bases. The CDR3 has 15 residues. V was cut by 4 bases and J by 1 base, with 17 bases left in between. Germline V CDR1 and CDR2: GTSNPN, SVGIG (reference sequence).

The rearrangement links TRBV27 to TRBJ1-1, with a weak D call TRBD1 (5 bases). The germline V gene has CDR1 MNHEY and CDR2 SMNVEV (reference sequence). This CDR3 spans 12 amino acids. V lost 10 bases, J lost 7 bases, and 16 bases lay in between. The CDR3 nucleotides read TGTGCCATCGGAGACCTGGGGGGTGAAGCTTTCTTT. Amino acids: CAIGDLGGEAFF.

This clone showed up just once. The genes are TRBV5-1 and TRBJ2-5; 9 nucleotides agree with TRBD1. The CDR3 length is 17 residues. CDR1 is SGHRS and CDR2 is YFSETQ in the germline V gene. After removal of 0 bases from V and 2 bases from J, the junction contained 8 bases not matched to a gene. The CDR3 coding sequence is TGCGCCAGCAGCTTGGGTCTTCGGGACAGGGCTCAAGAGACCCAGTACTTC. Protein: CASSLGLRDRAQETQYF.

The CDR3 DNA follows: TGTGCCAGCAGTGGGGGGGGTAGCAATCAGCCCCAGCATTTT. As protein: CASSGGGSNQPQHF. This rearrangement joins TRBV25-1 to TRBJ1-5, with D perhaps TRBD1 (5 bases). CDR1 and CDR2 from the germline V gene are MGHDK and SYGVNS. The CDR3 consists of 14 residues. V lost 4 bases and J 0 bases, leaving 7 bases between the germline ends.

The chain combines TRBV7-2 with TRBJ2-5; TRBD2 matches at 11 bases. The CDR3 is made up of 15 amino acids. Trimming removed 5 bases from V and 5 bases from J; junction bases left unmatched: 7. CDR1 is SGHTA and CDR2 is FQGNSA in the germline V gene. CDR3 nucleotides: TGTGCCAGCAGCATGCTAGCGGGGGGTAGGGAGACCCAGTACTTC. As protein: CASSMLAGGRETQYF.

This sequence joins TRBV19 and TRBJ1-4; D is perhaps TRBD1 (5 bases). The CDR3 is made up of 12 amino acids. CDR1 and CDR2 from the germline V gene are LNHDA and SQIVND (reference sequence). Between the trimmed V and J ends, which lost 7 bases and 8 bases, there was a span of 11 bases. CDR3 nucleotides: TGTGCCAGTACTGGCCGGGGGGAAAAACTGTTTTTT. Residues: CASTGRGEKLFF.

The genes are TRBV7-6 and TRBJ2-7; 9 bases line up with TRBD1. This CDR3 comprises 14 residues. The trim removed 5 bases at V and 2 bases at J, leaving 4 bases unmatched. Germline CDR1 reads SGHVS; CDR2 reads FNYEAQ. CDR3 nucleotide sequence: TGTGCCAGCAGCCCCGGGACAGGGCCCTACGAGCAGTACTTC. This codes for CASSPGTGPYEQYF.

The V and J genes are TRBV19 and TRBJ2-7; D not certain. This CDR3 is built from 13 residues. Germline V CDR1 and CDR2: LNHDA, SQIVND (reference sequence). Trimming removed 0 bases from V and 5 bases from J, with 8 bases in between. The DNA of the CDR3 is TGTGCCAGTAGTATAGATTCGGCGGACGAGCAGTACTTC. Encoded protein: CASSIDSADEQYF.

This chain links TRBV7-8 with TRBJ1-2; 11 bases are shared with TRBD1. The CDR3 loop spans 19 amino acids. The junction had 19 bases not matched to a gene; V was cut back by 3 bases and J by 7 bases. Germline V gene data show CDR1 as SGHVS and CDR2 as FQNEAQ. The CDR3 nucleotides read TGTGCCAGCAGCTTGGACAGGGGGCAACTCCGACTAAAGGATTCTGGCTACACCTTC. This sequence encodes CASSLDRGQLRLKDSGYTF. Full variable domain (remainder filled in from reference TRBV7-8 and TRBJ1-2): GAGVSQSPRYKVAKRGQDVALRCDPISGHVSLFWYQQALGQGPEFLTYFQNEAQLDKSGLPSDRFFAERPEGSVSTLKIQRTQQEDSAVYLCASSLDRGQLRLKDSGYTFGSGTRLTVV.

The J gene is TRBJ1-2, the V gene TRBV7-2; D unclear. The CDR3 loop spans 16 amino acids. V lost 5 bases to trimming and J lost 0 bases, with 16 bases between them. CDR1 and CDR2 (germline): SGHTA, FQGNSA. The CDR3 DNA follows: TGTGCCAGCAGCCCGCGGAACTCGAGGGCTAACTATGGCTACACCTTC. It encodes CASSPRNSRANYGYTF.

This clone was found a few times. In DNA, the CDR3 is TGTGCCAGTAGTATCCAGGGCGCGAACACTGAAGCTTTCTTT. Residues: CASSIQGANTEAFF. The chain links TRBV19 to TRBJ1-1; the D gene is possibly TRBD1 (5 bases). Trimming shortened V by 3 bases and J by 1 base, and 9 bases separated the two germline ends. The CDR3 covers 14 residues. Germline values: CDR1 LNHDA, CDR2 SQIVND (reference sequence). The full variable domain, rest sourced from reference TRBV19 and TRBJ1-1, is DGGITQSPKYLFRKEGQNVTLSCEQNLNHDAMYWYRQDPGQGLRLIYYSQIVNDFQKGDIAEGYSVSREKKESFPLTVTSAQKNPTAFYLCASSIQGANTEAFFGQGTRLTVV.

The chain joins TRBV5-4 to TRBJ2-3, with 10 bases matching TRBD2. Germline V gene lookup returns CDR1 SGHNT and CDR2 YYREEE (reference sequence). The CDR3 has 15 amino acids. The V segment lost 2 bases and the J segment 7 bases; nucleotides outside the gene matches: 7. CDR3 bases: TGTGCCAGCAGCTTCCCCAGCGGGGGGGGAAATACGCAGTATTTT. Translating gives CASSFPSGGGNTQYF.

The chain links TRBV3-1 (or the pseudogene TRBV3-2) to TRBJ2-5, with 7 bases matching TRBD1. Germline V gene data show CDR1 as LGHDT and CDR2 as YNNKEL (reference sequence). J was trimmed by 5 bases and V by 1 base; bases with no gene match: 7. The CDR3 loop spans 15 amino acids. As DNA, the CDR3 is TGTGCCAGCAGCCAAGTCCCACAGGGGCGCGAGACCCAGTACTTC. It translates to CASSQVPQGRETQYF.

Only a few counts were recorded for this clone. The chain employs TRBV4-3 and TRBJ2-3, with D possibly matching TRBD1 (6 bases). Trimming stripped 4 bases from V and 2 bases from J, with 19 bases between. This CDR3 contains 17 residues. CDR1 LGHNA and CDR2 YSLEER come from the germline V gene. CDR3 residues: CASSPRTGYDSTDTQYF. In nucleotides, the CDR3 is TGCGCCAGCAGCCCCCGTACAGGGTACGATTCCACAGATACGCAGTATTTT.

This chain connects TRBV6-5 to TRBJ2-7; a possible D gene is TRBD1 (5 bases). V lost 5 bases to trimming and J lost 5 bases, with 19 bases between them. This CDR3 contains 15 residues. Germline V gene sequence: CDR1 MNHEY, CDR2 SVGAGI. The CDR3 DNA reads as TGTGCCAGCAGTATTCAAGGGGTGGGGCGAAACGAGCAGTACTTC. Amino acid sequence: CASSIQGVGRNEQYF.

V usage is TRBV5-1 and J usage is TRBJ1-2; no clear D gene. CDR3 length: 13 residues. The V and J ends lost 4 bases and 5 bases respectively, with 12 bases between them. Per germline, CDR1 SGHRS and CDR2 YFSETQ. The chain's CDR3 is CASSMDSGYGYTF. The CDR3 nucleotides are TGCGCCAGCAGCATGGACTCCGGTTATGGCTACACCTTC.

The chain links TRBV11-2 to TRBJ2-3; possible D gene TRBD1, 5 bases. This CDR3 is 14 amino acids long. With 1 base removed from V and 0 bases from J, the gap between germline ends came to 5 bases. CDR1 and CDR2 from the germline V gene are SGHAT and FQNNGV. The CDR3 region is CASSLGGSTDTQYF. Written as DNA, the CDR3 is TGTGCCAGCAGCTTAGGGGGCAGCACAGATACGCAGTATTTT. Drawing the rest from reference TRBV11-2 and TRBJ2-3, the complete variable domain is EAGVAQSPRYKIIEKRQSVAFWCNPISGHATLYWYQQILGQGPKLLIQFQNNGVVDDSQLPKDRFSAERLKGVDSTLKIQPAKLEDSAVYLCASSLGGSTDTQYFGPGTRLTVL.

This chain connects TRBV4-2 to TRBJ2-4, with a weak D call TRBD2 (5 bases). Trimming took off 4 bases at V and 0 bases at J, with 16 bases between the two ends. The CDR3 is 17 amino acids. Germline values: CDR1 LGHNA, CDR2 YNFKEQ. Here the CDR3 reads CASSPAATLLAKNIQYF. The CDR3 DNA sequence: TGTGCCAGCAGCCCAGCGGCGACATTACTAGCCAAAAACATTCAGTACTTC.

This chain uses TRBV12-3 or TRBV12-4 with TRBJ2-7; D not certain. The V gene lost 3 bases and the J gene lost 7 bases, with 7 bases spanning the gap. The CDR3 runs 11 residues. This chain's CDR3 is CASSFEWEQYF. The CDR3 coding sequence is TGTGCCAGCAGTTTCGAGTGGGAGCAGTACTTC.

This clone was detected only once. This chain connects TRBV7-2 to TRBJ1-5; D not resolved. The CDR3 sequence is 15 residues long. Between the trimmed V and J ends, which lost 3 bases and 0 bases, there was a span of 9 bases. Germline lookup yields CDR1 SGHTA and CDR2 FQGNSA. As DNA, the CDR3 is TGTGCCAGCAGCTTCGGGGTCGATAGCAATCAGCCCCAGCATTTT. Its protein is CASSFGVDSNQPQHF.

This chain connects TRBV7-8 to TRBJ1-5; no reliable D call. The CDR3 length is 14 residues. The V gene's germline CDR1 is SGHVS and CDR2 FQNEAQ. V was pared by 1 base and J by 0 bases, with 4 bases between. Written as DNA, the CDR3 is TGTGCCAGCAGCTTAGTCGGTAGCAATCAGCCCCAGCATTTT. Translation: CASSLVGSNQPQHF.

V is TRBV19 and J is TRBJ2-1; 8 bases align to TRBD1. This CDR3 comprises 16 residues. J was trimmed by 6 bases and V by 6 bases; bases with no gene match: 13. Germline CDR1 and CDR2: LNHDA and SQIVND (reference sequence). CDR3 in amino acids: CASRARRQGAFNEQFF. CDR3 DNA: TGTGCCAGTAGAGCTCGTCGTCAGGGGGCATTCAATGAGCAGTTCTTC.

The chain combines TRBV19 with TRBJ1-5; the D is unclear. The V end lost 7 bases, the J end lost 6 bases, and 10 bases lay between the germline ends. This CDR3 has 12 residues. Germline V gene data show CDR1 as LNHDA and CDR2 as SQIVND (reference sequence). The CDR3 DNA reads as TGTGCCAGTACCTCGGGTAGTCAGCCCCAGCATTTT. Protein sequence: CASTSGSQPQHF.

This chain connects TRBV18 to TRBJ1-2; 7 bases map to TRBD1. V shed 3 bases and J 6 bases; nucleotides not matched to a gene: 10. The CDR3 runs 15 residues. Per the germline V gene, CDR1 is KGHSH and CDR2 is LQKENI. CDR3 DNA sequence: TGTGCCAGCTCACCTATAGACAGGGTGTCGGATGGCTACACCTTC. Its translation is CASSPIDRVSDGYTF.

This chain joins TRBV3-1 (or the pseudogene TRBV3-2) and TRBJ2-1; 13 bases fit TRBD2. Trimming at V came to 3 bases and at J to 6 bases, leaving 5 bases not matched to a gene. This CDR3 contains 16 residues. In germline, CDR1 is LGHDT, CDR2 YNNKEL (reference sequence). The chain's CDR3 is CASSHRTSGRGNEQFF. The CDR3 bases are TGTGCCAGCAGCCACAGGACTAGCGGGAGAGGCAATGAGCAGTTCTTC.

This chain connects TRBV4-2 to TRBJ1-4; D remains ambiguous. Germline CDR1 LGHNA, CDR2 YNFKEQ. The CDR3 totals 18 residues. Trimming pared 0 bases from V and 7 bases from J, leaving 21 bases between. CDR3 sequence (DNA): TGTGCCAGCAGCCAAGATTTCTTAGGAGGCCGTAGGGCTGAAAAACTGTTTTTT. Its protein is CASSQDFLGGRRAEKLFF.

The chain recombines TRBV5-1 with TRBJ1-5; 8 nucleotides align to TRBD1. The CDR3 runs to 14 residues. Germline CDR1 is SGHRS and CDR2 is YFSETQ. The V and J ends lost 4 bases and 2 bases, in that order; junction bases with no gene match: 2. CDR3 nucleotides: TGCGCCAGCAGCACGACAGGGGGCAATCAGCCCCAGCATTTT. It yields the protein CASSTTGGNQPQHF.